Sequencing of this TCR beta chain was carried out in a study of CD8+CD57+ T cells in acquired aplastic anemia. An expansion of CD8+CD57+ cells by flow cytometry had been shown in patients chosen for sequencing. Severe acquired aplastic anemia was present in every patient. TCR beta VDJ and CDR3 profiles were obtained from a genomic DNA template. MiXCR was run by TCRdb on the reads, yielding one entry per CDR3 protein. There are 160,000 or so distinct CDR3 sequences in the sample; over 40% occur only once, and 3.2% lies in the top ten. V lost 5 bases, J lost 7 bases, and 6 bases stayed unmatched. The CDR3 has 15 amino acids. Germline values: CDR1 SGHTA, CDR2 FQGTGA. This clonotype has a count of ten or more.

The sequence came from a human donor with aplastic anemia. The sequenced sample consisted of sorted CD4+, CD8+, or CD8+CD57+ T cells (not recorded which) from PBMCs. The V and J genes are TRBV7-3 and TRBJ2-1, with 12 bases aligning to TRBD1. Here the CDR3 reads CASSAGQGARNEQFF. The CDR3, as DNA: TGTGCCAGCAGCGCGGGACAGGGGGCTCGGAATGAGCAGTTCTTC.